This T cell receptor (beta chain) was obtained from a study of T cell responses to AZD1222 COVID-19 vaccine. Whole-study findings and limits: Of the AZD1222 recipients, only five to seven were seropositive at baseline. As reported, nearly half of all spike-specific TCRs target variant regions that are unmutated. Possibly, clonal diversity was underestimated; donors were largely white British and included more females.

About this clone itself: Its antigen remains unidentified.

The CDR3 is 15 residues long. The V and J ends lost 7 bases and 3 bases, in that order; junction bases with no gene match: 4. Germline CDR1 reads SNHLY; CDR2 reads FYNNEI. Method: immunoSEQ multiplex PCR; TCRdb's copy keeps in-frame clones and lacks some. The sample records approximately 120,000 clones, approximately 87% being singletons. This sequence originates from an adult who received the AZD1222 COVID-19 vaccine. The chain has TRBV2 and TRBJ2-1; 12 bases are shared with TRBD2. The sequencing used peripheral blood, collected 28 days after the second AZD1222 dose. CDR3 protein: CASIWTSGVYNEQFF. In DNA form, the CDR3 reads TGTGCCAGCATTTGGACTAGCGGGGTCTACAATGAGCAGTTCTTC.